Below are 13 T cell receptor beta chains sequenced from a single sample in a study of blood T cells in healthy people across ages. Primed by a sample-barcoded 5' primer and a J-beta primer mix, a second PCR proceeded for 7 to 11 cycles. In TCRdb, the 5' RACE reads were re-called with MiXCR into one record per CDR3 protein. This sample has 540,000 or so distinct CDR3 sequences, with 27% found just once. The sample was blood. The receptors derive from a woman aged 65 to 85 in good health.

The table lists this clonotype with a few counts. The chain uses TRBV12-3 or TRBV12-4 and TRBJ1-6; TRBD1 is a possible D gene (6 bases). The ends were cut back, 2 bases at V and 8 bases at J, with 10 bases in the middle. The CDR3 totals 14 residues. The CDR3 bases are TGTGCCAGCAGTTTAACACAGGGCGATTCACCCCTCCACTTT. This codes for CASSLTQGDSPLHF.

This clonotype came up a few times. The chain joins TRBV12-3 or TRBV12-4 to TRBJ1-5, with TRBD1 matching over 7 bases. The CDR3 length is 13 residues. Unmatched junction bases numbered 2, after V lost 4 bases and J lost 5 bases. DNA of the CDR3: TGTGCCAGCAGTTCAGGGGGGTATCAGCCCCAGCATTTT. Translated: CASSSGGYQPQHF.

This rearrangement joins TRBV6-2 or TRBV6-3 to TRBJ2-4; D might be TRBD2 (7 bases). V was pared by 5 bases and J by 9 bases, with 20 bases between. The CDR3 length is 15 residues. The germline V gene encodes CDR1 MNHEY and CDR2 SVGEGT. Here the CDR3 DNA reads TGTGCCAGCAGTGACCCCGGCGGGGGCCGGGGCATTCAGTACTTC. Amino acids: CASSDPGGGRGIQYF.

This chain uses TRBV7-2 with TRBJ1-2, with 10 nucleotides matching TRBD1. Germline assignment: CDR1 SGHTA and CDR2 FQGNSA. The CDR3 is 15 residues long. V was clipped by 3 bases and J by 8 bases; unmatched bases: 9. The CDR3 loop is CASSFTGTGVRGYTF. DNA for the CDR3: TGTGCCAGCAGCTTCACCGGGACAGGGGTGAGAGGCTACACCTTC. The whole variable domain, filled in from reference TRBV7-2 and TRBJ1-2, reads GAGVSQSPSNKVTEKGKDVELRCDPISGHTALYWYRQSLGQGLEFLIYFQGNSAPDKSGLPSDRFSAERTGGSVSTLTIQRTQQEDSAVYLCASSFTGTGVRGYTFGSGTRLTVV.

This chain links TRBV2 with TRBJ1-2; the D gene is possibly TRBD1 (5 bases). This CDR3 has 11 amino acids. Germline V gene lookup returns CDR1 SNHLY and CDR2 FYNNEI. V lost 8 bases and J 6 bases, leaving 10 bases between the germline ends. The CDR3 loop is CASQQVDGYTF. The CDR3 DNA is TGTGCCAGCCAACAGGTCGATGGCTACACCTTC.

CDR3: CASSFQSTLDSGNQPQHF. The DNA of the CDR3 is TGTGCCAGCAGTTTCCAGTCAACCCTCGACAGTGGCAATCAGCCCCAGCATTTT. The rearrangement links TRBV12-3 or TRBV12-4 to TRBJ1-5; possible D gene TRBD1, 5 bases. Trimming shortened V by 3 bases and J by 2 bases, and 20 bases separated the two germline ends. The CDR3 spans 18 residues.

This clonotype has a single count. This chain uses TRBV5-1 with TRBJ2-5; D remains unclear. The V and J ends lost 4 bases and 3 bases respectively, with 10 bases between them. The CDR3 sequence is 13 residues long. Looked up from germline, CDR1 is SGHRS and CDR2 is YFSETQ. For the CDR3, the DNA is TGCGCCAGCAGCCCAACCCCTGAAGAGACCCAGTACTTC. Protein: CASSPTPEETQYF. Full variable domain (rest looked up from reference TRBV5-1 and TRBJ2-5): KAGVTQTPRYLIKTRGQQVTLSCSPISGHRSVSWYQQTPGQGLQFLFEYFSETQRNKGNFPGRFSGRQFSNSRSEMNVSTLELGDSALYLCASSPTPEETQYFGPGTRLLVL.

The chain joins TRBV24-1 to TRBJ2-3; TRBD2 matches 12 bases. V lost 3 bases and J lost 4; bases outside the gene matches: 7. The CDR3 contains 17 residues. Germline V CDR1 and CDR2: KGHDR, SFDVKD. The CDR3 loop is CATSDARTSGDADTQYF. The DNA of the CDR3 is TGTGCCACCAGTGATGCACGGACTAGCGGGGATGCAGATACGCAGTATTTT.

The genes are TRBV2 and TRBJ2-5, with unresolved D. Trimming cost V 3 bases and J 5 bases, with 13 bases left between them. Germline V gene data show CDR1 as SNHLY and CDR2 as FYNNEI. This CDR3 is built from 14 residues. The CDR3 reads CASSDPARPETQYF. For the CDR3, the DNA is TGTGCCAGCAGTGACCCGGCCCGACCGGAGACCCAGTACTTC.

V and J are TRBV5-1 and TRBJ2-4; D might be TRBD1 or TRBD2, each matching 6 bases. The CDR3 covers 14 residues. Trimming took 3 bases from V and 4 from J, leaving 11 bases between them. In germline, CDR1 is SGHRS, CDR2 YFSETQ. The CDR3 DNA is TGCGCCAGCAGCTCAGGGGCGGGGAAAAACATTCAGTACTTC. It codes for CASSSGAGKNIQYF.

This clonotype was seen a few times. CDR3 loop: CASSRTGGNEKLFF. CDR3 bases: TGTGCCAGCAGCCGGACAGGGGGAAATGAAAAACTGTTTTTT. The chain couples TRBV12-3 or TRBV12-4 to TRBJ1-4, with 10 positions matching TRBD1. The V segment lost 6 bases and the J segment 5 bases; nucleotides outside the gene matches: 3. The CDR3 totals 14 residues.

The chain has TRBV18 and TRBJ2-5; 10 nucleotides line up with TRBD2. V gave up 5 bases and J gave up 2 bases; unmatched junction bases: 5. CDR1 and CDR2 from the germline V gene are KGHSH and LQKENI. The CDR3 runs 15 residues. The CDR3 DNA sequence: TGTGCCAGCTCAGTATGGACTAGCGGACAAGAGACCCAGTACTTC. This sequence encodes CASSVWTSGQETQYF.

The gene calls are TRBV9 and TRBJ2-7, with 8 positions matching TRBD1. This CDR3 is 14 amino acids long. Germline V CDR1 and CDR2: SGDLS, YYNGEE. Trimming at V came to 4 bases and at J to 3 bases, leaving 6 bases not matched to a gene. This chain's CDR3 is CASSSTGAHYEQYF. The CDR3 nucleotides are TGTGCCAGCAGCTCGACAGGGGCTCACTACGAGCAGTACTTC.